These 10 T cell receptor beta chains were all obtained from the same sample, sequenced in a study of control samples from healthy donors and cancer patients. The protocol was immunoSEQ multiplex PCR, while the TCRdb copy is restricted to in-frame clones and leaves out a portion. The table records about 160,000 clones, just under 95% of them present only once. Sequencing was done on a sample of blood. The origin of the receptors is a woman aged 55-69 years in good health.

CDR3 coding DNA: TGTGCCAGCAGGGCTACGCAGGGGAATATGGGCTACACCTTC. Translating gives CASRATQGNMGYTF. This chain uses TRBV2 with TRBJ1-2, with D possibly matching TRBD1 (6 bases). The CDR3 runs to 14 residues. V lost 6 bases and J 8 bases, leaving 19 bases between the germline ends. Germline CDR1 is SNHLY and CDR2 is FYNNEI.

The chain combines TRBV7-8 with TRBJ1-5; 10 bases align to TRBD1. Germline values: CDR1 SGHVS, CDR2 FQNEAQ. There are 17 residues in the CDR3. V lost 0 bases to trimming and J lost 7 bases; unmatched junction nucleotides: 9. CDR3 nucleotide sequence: TGTGCCAGCAGCTTAGCGCTTATGGACAGGGGGACACAGCCCCAGCATTTT. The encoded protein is CASSLALMDRGTQPQHF.

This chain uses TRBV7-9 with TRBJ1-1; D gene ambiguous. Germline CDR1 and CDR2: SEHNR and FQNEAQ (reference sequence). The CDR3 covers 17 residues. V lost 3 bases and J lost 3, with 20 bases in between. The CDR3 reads CASSFPPMLGLDTEAFF. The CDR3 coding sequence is TGTGCCAGCAGCTTTCCCCCAATGCTGGGTCTTGACACTGAAGCTTTCTTT.

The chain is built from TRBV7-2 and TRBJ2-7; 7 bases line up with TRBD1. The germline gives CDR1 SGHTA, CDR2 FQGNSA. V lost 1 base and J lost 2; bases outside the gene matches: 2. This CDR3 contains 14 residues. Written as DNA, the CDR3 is TGTGCCAGCAGCTTAGGACAGGGTACCTACGAGCAGTACTTC. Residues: CASSLGQGTYEQYF.

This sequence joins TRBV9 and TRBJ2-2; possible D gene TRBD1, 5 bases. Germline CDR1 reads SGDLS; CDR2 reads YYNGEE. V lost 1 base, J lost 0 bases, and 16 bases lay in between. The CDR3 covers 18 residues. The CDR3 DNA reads TGTGCCAGCAGCGTAAAAAAGAAACAGGCCCCGAACACCGGGGAGCTGTTTTTT. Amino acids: CASSVKKKQAPNTGELFF.

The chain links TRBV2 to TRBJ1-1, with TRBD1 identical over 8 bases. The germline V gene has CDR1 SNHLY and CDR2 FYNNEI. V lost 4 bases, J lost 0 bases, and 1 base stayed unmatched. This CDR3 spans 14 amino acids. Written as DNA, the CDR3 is TGTGCCAGCAGTGGGACAGGGATGAACACTGAAGCTTTCTTT. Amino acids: CASSGTGMNTEAFF.

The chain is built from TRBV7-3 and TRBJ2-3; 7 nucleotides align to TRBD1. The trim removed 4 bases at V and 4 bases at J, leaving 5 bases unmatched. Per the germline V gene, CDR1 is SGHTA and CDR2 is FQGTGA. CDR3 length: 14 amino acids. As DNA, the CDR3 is TGTGCCAGCAGCTCTTACAGGGGTGCAGATACGCAGTATTTT. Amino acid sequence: CASSSYRGADTQYF.

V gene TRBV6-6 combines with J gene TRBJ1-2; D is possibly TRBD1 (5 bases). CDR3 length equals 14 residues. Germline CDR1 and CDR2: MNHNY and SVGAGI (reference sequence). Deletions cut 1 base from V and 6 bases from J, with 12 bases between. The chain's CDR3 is CASSYFGALHGYTF. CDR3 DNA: TGTGCCAGCAGTTACTTCGGGGCCCTCCATGGCTACACCTTC.

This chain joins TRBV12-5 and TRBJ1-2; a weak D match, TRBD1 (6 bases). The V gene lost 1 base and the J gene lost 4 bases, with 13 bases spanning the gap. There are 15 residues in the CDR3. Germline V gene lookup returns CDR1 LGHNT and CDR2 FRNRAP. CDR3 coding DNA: TGTGCTAGTGGTTTGGCCCGGGGGCTTATCTATGGCTACACCTTC. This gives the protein CASGLARGLIYGYTF.

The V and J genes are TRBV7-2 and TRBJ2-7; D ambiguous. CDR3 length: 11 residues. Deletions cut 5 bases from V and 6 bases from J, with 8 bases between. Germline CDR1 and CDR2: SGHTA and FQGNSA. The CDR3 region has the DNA TGTGCCAGCAGCCAGAGGTCCGAGCAGTACTTC. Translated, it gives CASSQRSEQYF.